The 30 T cell receptor beta chains below all came from one sample that was sequenced in a study of blood T cell repertoires in COVID-19. Data came from immunoSEQ multiplex PCR; TCRdb stores just in-frame clones and leaves some out. The sample yields approximately 380,000 clones, about 89% seen once. Specimen: PBMCs or T cells enriched from blood (not recorded which). These receptors were obtained from a woman aged 40 to 50 who had been exposed to COVID-19.

The genes are TRBV2 and TRBJ1-1; 8 bases map to TRBD1. CDR3 length: 13 residues. The V segment lost 6 bases and the J segment 5 bases; nucleotides outside the gene matches: 5. Germline lookup yields CDR1 SNHLY and CDR2 FYNNEI. This chain's CDR3 is CASRIQGATEAFF. The CDR3 region has the DNA TGTGCCAGCAGAATCCAGGGGGCGACTGAAGCTTTCTTT.

This chain joins TRBV27 and TRBJ1-1, with D possibly TRBD1 on 5 matching bases. The germline V and J ends were trimmed by 6 bases and 8 bases, with 19 bases remaining between them. The CDR3 runs to 14 residues. Germline V CDR1 and CDR2: MNHEY, SMNVEV (reference sequence). The CDR3 nucleotides read TGTGCCAGCAGCCCTGCAGGCAGGGTATCAGAAGCTTTCTTT. Protein product: CASSPAGRVSEAFF.

The chain joins TRBV29-1 to TRBJ2-5, with D maybe TRBD2 (6 bases). The CDR3 is made up of 12 amino acids. V lost 4 bases and J 5 bases, leaving 11 bases between the germline ends. The germline V gene has CDR1 SQVTM and CDR2 ANQGSEA. CDR3 nucleotide sequence: TGCAGCGTTGCCGCTAGCGTGGAGACCCAGTACTTC. Protein sequence: CSVAASVETQYF.

The V and J genes are TRBV12-3 or TRBV12-4 and TRBJ2-5; 9 bases line up with TRBD2. The V gene end was trimmed by 6 bases and the J gene end by 2 bases; junction bases not matched to a gene: 1. This CDR3 is built from 13 residues. The CDR3 reads CASRLAGQETQYF. CDR3 nucleotide sequence: TGTGCCAGCAGGCTAGCGGGGCAAGAGACCCAGTACTTC.

The chain carries TRBV3-1 (or the pseudogene TRBV3-2) and TRBJ2-7, with unresolved D. The CDR3 totals 13 residues. Germline CDR1 is LGHDT and CDR2 is YNNKEL (reference sequence). With 2 bases removed from V and 5 bases from J, the gap between germline ends came to 10 bases. Written as DNA, the CDR3 is TGTGCCAGCAGCCAACCCCCGTTTAACGAGCAGTACTTC. As protein: CASSQPPFNEQYF.

The J gene is TRBJ2-3, the V gene TRBV5-5; TRBD2 aligns across 11 bases. This CDR3 contains 18 residues. Germline CDR1 is SGHKS and CDR2 is YYEKEE (reference sequence). Germline trimming cut 1 base from V and 2 bases from J; bases unmatched to any gene: 9. The CDR3 sequence: CASSLRSGLAAVTDTQYF. CDR3 in DNA: TGTGCCAGCAGCTTGAGGTCGGGACTAGCGGCTGTCACAGATACGCAGTATTTT.

The chain recombines TRBV7-8 with TRBJ1-6; D might be TRBD1 (6 bases). CDR1 and CDR2 (germline): SGHVS, FQNEAQ. CDR3 size: 14 residues. Trimming left V 3 bases short and J 7 bases short, with 10 bases between. The CDR3 sequence is CASSLGDTNSPLHF. The CDR3 bases are TGTGCCAGCAGCTTGGGGGACACCAATTCACCCCTCCACTTT.

V is TRBV2 and J is TRBJ1-2, with D hard to call. This CDR3 contains 15 residues. Germline V gene sequence: CDR1 SNHLY, CDR2 FYNNEI. Trimming took 6 bases from V and 2 from J, leaving 16 bases between them. The CDR3 reads CASSVLQAGNYGYTF. The CDR3 nucleotides read TGTGCCAGCAGCGTCCTCCAGGCGGGCAACTATGGCTACACCTTC.

The J gene is TRBJ2-1, the V gene TRBV7-2; 15 bases are a match to TRBD2. The CDR3 covers 16 residues. V shed 5 bases, J shed 4 bases, and the junction held 3 bases outside the gene matches. CDR1 and CDR2 from the germline V gene are SGHTA and FQGNSA. CDR3 protein: CASSKGTSGGYNEQFF. The CDR3 DNA reads TGTGCCAGCAGCAAGGGGACTAGCGGGGGGTACAATGAGCAGTTCTTC.

This clone was observed a few times. The rearrangement links TRBV7-3 to TRBJ2-2; no definite D call. V lost 2 bases and J 8 bases, leaving 6 bases between the germline ends. The CDR3 covers 12 residues. Germline loops: CDR1 SGHTA, CDR2 FQGTGA. The CDR3: CASSLSVGELFF. CDR3 DNA sequence: TGTGCCAGCAGCTTATCAGTTGGGGAGCTGTTTTTT.

The CDR3 reads CAISQSSARTDTQYF. CDR3 in DNA: TGTGCCATCAGTCAAAGTAGCGCGCGCACAGATACGCAGTATTTT. The V and J genes are TRBV10-3 and TRBJ2-3; D may be TRBD2 (5 bases). This CDR3 comprises 15 residues. Germline V gives CDR1 ENHRY, CDR2 SYGVKD. V shed 5 bases and J shed 1 base, with 13 bases lying between them.

This clone has a handful of counts. The genes are TRBV7-6 and TRBJ2-2; 10 bases fit TRBD1. The V and J ends lost 5 bases and 4 bases, in that order; junction bases with no gene match: 13. Germline CDR1 reads SGHVS; CDR2 reads FNYEAQ. The CDR3 sequence is 18 residues long. The DNA for the CDR3 is TGTGCCAGCAGCCAGCTACCAAGGGGACAGGGGCGCACCGGGGAGCTGTTTTTT. Protein product: CASSQLPRGQGRTGELFF.

A few counts support this clone. V is TRBV11-3 and J is TRBJ1-3; 9 nucleotides line up with TRBD1. The germline V gene has CDR1 SGHNT and CDR2 YENEEA. This CDR3 comprises 16 residues. Germline trimming cut 5 bases from V and 3 bases from J; bases unmatched to any gene: 8. In DNA, the CDR3 is TGTGCCAGCAGCGTAAGACAGGGGGTTGGTGGAAACACCATATATTTT. Residues: CASSVRQGVGGNTIYF.

In DNA, the CDR3 is TGTGCCAGTAGCAGGGGAGAGGGGGACCAAGAGACCCAGTACTTC. Amino acid sequence: CASSRGEGDQETQYF. The genes are TRBV19 and TRBJ2-5, with TRBD1 as a possible D gene (6 bases). The V end was cut by 6 bases, the J end by 0 bases, with 14 bases between. Per the germline V gene, CDR1 is LNHDA and CDR2 is SQIVND (reference sequence). The CDR3 totals 15 residues.

The V and J genes are TRBV30 and TRBJ2-2, with a tentative D call TRBD2 (6 bases). V was shortened by 2 bases and J by 6 bases, with 13 bases between the two germline ends. Germline V gene data show CDR1 as GTSNPN and CDR2 as SVGIG (reference sequence). The CDR3 is 14 amino acids. CDR3 DNA: TGTGCCTGGAGTAAGGGGCGCGGGGCCGGGGAGCTGTTTTTT. Translating gives CAWSKGRGAGELFF.

The chain couples TRBV7-9 to TRBJ1-2; TRBD1 agrees at 9 bases. With 0 bases clipped from V and 4 bases from J, the junction kept 3 bases outside the gene matches. Germline loops: CDR1 SEHNR, CDR2 FQNEAQ (reference sequence). This CDR3 has 15 amino acids. The CDR3, as DNA: TGTGCCAGCAGCTTAGCGTTGGGACAGGGCTATGGCTACACCTTC. Its translation: CASSLALGQGYGYTF.

The CDR3, as DNA: TGCAGCGTTGTCCGGCAGGCCAACATGAACACTGAAGCTTTCTTT. This encodes CSVVRQANMNTEAFF. This rearrangement joins TRBV29-1 to TRBJ1-1; the D is unclear. The CDR3 extends over 15 amino acids. The V gene lost 4 bases and the J gene lost 0 bases, with 15 bases spanning the gap. Germline V gene lookup returns CDR1 SQVTM and CDR2 ANQGSEA.

The CDR3 spells CASSPGTLYNEQFF. CDR3 DNA: TGTGCCAGCTCACCAGGGACACTTTACAATGAGCAGTTCTTC. The V gene is TRBV18, the J gene TRBJ2-1, with a possible D match to TRBD1 (6 bases). V lost 2 bases, J lost 4 bases, and 9 bases lay in between. CDR3 size: 14 residues. Germline V gene lookup returns CDR1 KGHSH and CDR2 LQKENI.

This clone was found a few times. The gene calls are TRBV7-2 and TRBJ2-1, with 11 bases fitting TRBD2. V lost 2 bases to trimming and J lost 5 bases; unmatched junction nucleotides: 2. The CDR3 is 15 residues long. Germline V CDR1 and CDR2: SGHTA, FQGNSA. The CDR3 DNA follows: TGTGCCAGCAGCTTAACTAGCGGGAGCAACAATGAGCAGTTCTTC. It is translated as CASSLTSGSNNEQFF. Based on the CDR3 plus reference TRBV7-2 and TRBJ2-1, the full variable domain is GAGVSQSPSNKVTEKGKDVELRCDPISGHTALYWYRQSLGQGLEFLIYFQGNSAPDKSGLPSDRFSAERTGGSVSTLTIQRTQQEDSAVYLCASSLTSGSNNEQFFGPGTRLTVL.

The V call is TRBV18, the J call TRBJ1-3, with 7 bases lining up with TRBD1. Germline CDR1 is KGHSH and CDR2 is LQKENI. The CDR3 loop spans 14 amino acids. J was trimmed by 2 bases and V by 6 bases; bases with no gene match: 4. Here the CDR3 reads CASSPQGAGNTIYF. In DNA form, the CDR3 reads TGTGCCAGCTCGCCGCAGGGGGCTGGAAACACCATATATTTT.

CDR3 DNA sequence: TGTGCCAGCAGCCGCGCCAGGGTGAACACTGAAGCTTTCTTT. Translated, it gives CASSRARVNTEAFF. This sequence joins TRBV5-6 and TRBJ1-1; maybe TRBD1 (5 bases). CDR1 and CDR2 from the germline V gene are SGHDT and YYEEEE. V lost 4 bases and J lost 0, with 10 bases in between. The CDR3 has 14 amino acids.

This clone occurred a few times. This chain connects TRBV28 to TRBJ1-6; D is possibly TRBD1 (6 bases). Trimming shortened V by 6 bases and J by 9 bases, and 18 bases separated the two germline ends. The germline CDR1 and CDR2 sequences are MDHEN and SYDVKM. The CDR3 runs 15 residues. The CDR3 DNA sequence: TGTGCCAGCAGGAGGGCCGGGACAAGCCGTTCACCCCTCCACTTT. Translation: CASRRAGTSRSPLHF.

The chain has TRBV7-9 and TRBJ1-1; 7 bases agree with TRBD1. Germline V gene sequence: CDR1 SEHNR, CDR2 FQNEAQ (reference sequence). The CDR3 totals 14 residues. Unmatched junction bases numbered 10, after V lost 7 bases and J lost 5 bases. This CDR3 reads CASTNTGVWTEAFF. In DNA, the CDR3 is TGTGCCAGCACGAACACAGGGGTTTGGACTGAAGCTTTCTTT.

The chain employs TRBV7-3 and TRBJ1-2; TRBD1 aligns across 9 bases. The CDR3 is 14 amino acids. Germline assignment: CDR1 SGHTA and CDR2 FQGTGA. J gave up 8 bases and V 2 bases, and 6 bases lay outside the gene matches. The CDR3 sequence is CASSLSGQGNGYTF. CDR3 nucleotides: TGTGCCAGCAGCTTATCGGGACAGGGTAACGGCTACACCTTC. The entire variable domain, with the rest obtained from reference TRBV7-3 and TRBJ1-2, is as follows: GAGVSQTPSNKVTEKGKYVELRCDPISGHTALYWYRQSLGQGPEFLIYFQGTGAADDSGLPNDRFFAVRPEGSVSTLKIQRTERGDSAVYLCASSLSGQGNGYTFGSGTRLTVV.

The chain uses TRBV2 and TRBJ2-5; possibly TRBD2 for D (5 bases). V was trimmed by 2 bases and J by 5 bases, leaving 15 bases between them. CDR1 is SNHLY and CDR2 is FYNNEI in the germline V gene. CDR3 length: 15 amino acids. The CDR3: CASSEYLALWETQYF. The CDR3 DNA sequence: TGTGCCAGCAGTGAATATCTAGCCCTTTGGGAGACCCAGTACTTC.

This chain joins TRBV3-1 (or the pseudogene TRBV3-2) and TRBJ1-2; the match to TRBD1 covers 10 bases. Germline lookup yields CDR1 LGHDT and CDR2 YNNKEL (reference sequence). With V trimmed by 4 bases and J by 4 bases, 6 bases remained unmatched. CDR3 length: 15 residues. CDR3 in amino acids: CASSRQTGGSYGYTF. The CDR3 coding sequence is TGTGCCAGCAGCCGACAGACAGGGGGCAGCTATGGCTACACCTTC.

This chain connects TRBV7-8 to TRBJ1-2, with D maybe TRBD1 (6 bases). V was clipped by 1 base and J by 4 bases, with 7 bases between them. The V gene's germline CDR1 is SGHVS and CDR2 FQNEAQ. The CDR3 has 13 amino acids. CDR3 coding DNA: TGTGCCAGCAGCTTAGGAGGGGGCTATGGCTACACCTTC. Translating it yields CASSLGGGYGYTF.

The chain uses TRBV6-2 or TRBV6-3 and TRBJ2-3, with 11 bases matching TRBD2. This CDR3 is 18 amino acids long. Germline lookup yields CDR1 MNHEY and CDR2 SVGEGT. With 5 bases clipped from V and 0 bases from J, the junction kept 10 bases outside the gene matches. CDR3 sequence: CASSILAGAVYSTDTQYF. CDR3 nucleotides: TGTGCCAGCAGTATACTAGCGGGGGCCGTCTATAGCACAGATACGCAGTATTTT.

This chain links TRBV3-1 (or the pseudogene TRBV3-2) with TRBJ1-2; TRBD1 might be the D (6 bases). V was trimmed by 1 base and J by 8 bases, leaving 14 bases between them. CDR1 is LGHDT, CDR2 YNNKEL, per germline (reference sequence). The CDR3 spans 14 residues. CDR3: CASSQVTRGGGYTF. Here the CDR3 DNA reads TGTGCCAGCAGCCAAGTAACCCGGGGGGGCGGCTACACCTTC.

The J gene is TRBJ2-1, the V gene TRBV7-3; 9 positions agree with TRBD1. The V and J ends lost 5 bases and 3 bases, in that order; junction bases with no gene match: 8. This CDR3 is built from 16 residues. CDR1 and CDR2 from the germline V gene are SGHTA and FQGTGA. CDR3 bases: TGTGCCAGCAGCCTAAAACAGGGGGCAGGCTACAATGAGCAGTTCTTC. Its translation: CASSLKQGAGYNEQFF.